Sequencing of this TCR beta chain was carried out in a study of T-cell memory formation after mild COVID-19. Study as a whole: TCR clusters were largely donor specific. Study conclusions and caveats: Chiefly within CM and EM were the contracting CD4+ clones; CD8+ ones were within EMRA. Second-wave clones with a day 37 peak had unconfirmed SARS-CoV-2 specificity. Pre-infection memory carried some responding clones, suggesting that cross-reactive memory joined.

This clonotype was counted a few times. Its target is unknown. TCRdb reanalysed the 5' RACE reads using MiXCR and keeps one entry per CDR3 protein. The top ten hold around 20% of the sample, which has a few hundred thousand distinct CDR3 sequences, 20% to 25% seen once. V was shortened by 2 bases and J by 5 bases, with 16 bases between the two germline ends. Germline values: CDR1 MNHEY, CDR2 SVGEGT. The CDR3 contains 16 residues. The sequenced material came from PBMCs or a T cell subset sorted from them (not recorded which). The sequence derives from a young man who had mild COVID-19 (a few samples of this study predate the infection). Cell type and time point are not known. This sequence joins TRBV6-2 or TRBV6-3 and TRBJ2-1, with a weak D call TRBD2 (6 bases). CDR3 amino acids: CASSYPSRELNNEQFF. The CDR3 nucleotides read TGTGCCAGCAGTTACCCCTCCCGGGAGCTCAACAATGAGCAGTTCTTC.